This is a list of T cell receptor beta chains from one sample in a study of OX40 agonist ivuxolimab in advanced cancers. Profiling relied on immunoSEQ multiplex PCR, and the TCRdb table lists in-frame clones only, not all of them. The table lists 15,000 to 20,000 clones, about two thirds of them singletons, with roughly 22% in the top ten. Sequences were derived from CD4+ or CD8+ T cells sorted from blood, sampled in a trial of the OX40 agonist ivuxolimab. These receptors all stem from an adult with an advanced solid tumor such as melanoma, head and neck, liver or kidney cancer. Both conserved end residues are part of each CDR3. The D gene is left open where the match is weak. Only part of the rows carry a size: once, few, many, or a class if the clone is expanded.

clone_size: .; j_call: TRBJ2-7; v_call: TRBV6-5; d_call: .; cdr3_aa: CASSYSINGYEQYF; cdr3_nt: TGTGCCAGCAGTTACTCGATAAACGGGTACGAGCAGTACTTC
clone_size: many; j_call: TRBJ2-5; v_call: TRBV2; d_call: .; cdr3_aa: CASSAGPFRGRETQYF; cdr3_nt: TGTGCCAGCAGTGCAGGCCCCTTCCGGGGTCGGGAGACCCAGTACTTC
clone_size: .; j_call: TRBJ1-2; v_call: TRBV2; d_call: .; cdr3_aa: CARQTPKGANYGYTF; cdr3_nt: TGTGCCAGGCAGACCCCCAAAGGTGCTAACTATGGCTACACCTTC
clone_size: .; j_call: TRBJ1-2; v_call: TRBV15; d_call: .; cdr3_aa: CATSPDRGNYGYTF; cdr3_nt: TGTGCCACCAGCCCTGACCGAGGCAACTATGGCTACACCTTC
clone_size: once; j_call: TRBJ1-5; v_call: TRBV9; d_call: TRBD1; cdr3_aa: CASSVAGGGKPQHF; cdr3_nt: TGTGCCAGCAGCGTAGCAGGGGGCGGTAAGCCCCAGCATTTT
clone_size: .; j_call: TRBJ1-2; v_call: TRBV28; d_call: .; cdr3_aa: CASSLVGGAPTGYTF; cdr3_nt: TGTGCCAGCAGTTTGGTGGGGGGCGCCCCGACTGGCTACACCTTC
clone_size: .; j_call: TRBJ2-6; v_call: TRBV18; d_call: .; cdr3_aa: CASSPGDLGANVLTF; cdr3_nt: TGTGCCAGCTCACCGGGAGATTTAGGGGCCAACGTCCTGACTTTC
clone_size: .; j_call: TRBJ2-2; v_call: TRBV7-9; d_call: .; cdr3_aa: CASSPREGPSGELFF; cdr3_nt: TGTGCCAGCAGCCCCCGCGAGGGGCCAAGCGGGGAGCTGTTTTTT
clone_size: few; j_call: TRBJ2-7; v_call: TRBV5-1; d_call: TRBD1; cdr3_aa: CASKPYGTGVHEQYF; cdr3_nt: TGCGCCAGCAAACCCTACGGGACAGGGGTCCACGAGCAGTACTTC
clone_size: many; j_call: TRBJ1-2; v_call: TRBV4-2; d_call: .; cdr3_aa: CASSQEGVGDYGYTF; cdr3_nt: TGTGCCAGCAGCCAAGAGGGTGTCGGGGACTATGGCTACACCTTC
clone_size: .; j_call: TRBJ2-1; v_call: TRBV27; d_call: TRBD2; cdr3_aa: CASSLTRGGYNEQFF; cdr3_nt: TGTGCCAGCAGTTTAACGCGGGGGGGTTACAATGAGCAGTTCTTC
clone_size: medium-sized; j_call: TRBJ2-7; v_call: TRBV11-3; d_call: .; cdr3_aa: CASSSRDSSYEQYF; cdr3_nt: TGTGCCAGCAGCTCCAGGGATAGCTCCTACGAGCAGTACTTC
clone_size: .; j_call: TRBJ2-5; v_call: TRBV7-8; d_call: TRBD2; cdr3_aa: CASRASGGAGETQYF; cdr3_nt: TGTGCCAGCCGAGCCAGCGGGGGGGCCGGGGAGACCCAGTACTTC
clone_size: once; j_call: TRBJ1-1; v_call: TRBV5-1; d_call: .; cdr3_aa: CASSFGLPKPNTEAFF; cdr3_nt: TGCGCCAGCAGCTTCGGGCTTCCTAAACCGAACACTGAAGCTTTCTTT
clone_size: .; j_call: TRBJ2-3; v_call: TRBV6-6; d_call: TRBD2; cdr3_aa: CASSPPLAGLTDTQYF; cdr3_nt: TGTGCCAGCAGCCCGCCCCTAGCGGGGCTTACAGATACGCAGTATTTT
clone_size: .; j_call: TRBJ2-7; v_call: TRBV5-6; d_call: .; cdr3_aa: CASSLAGTFYEQYF; cdr3_nt: TGTGCCAGCAGCTTGGCAGGGACATTCTACGAGCAGTACTTC
clone_size: .; j_call: TRBJ2-7; v_call: TRBV7-2; d_call: TRBD2; cdr3_aa: CASSPGLAGVYEQYF; cdr3_nt: TGTGCCAGCAGTCCAGGACTAGCGGGAGTCTACGAGCAGTACTTC
clone_size: .; j_call: TRBJ2-7; v_call: TRBV6-6; d_call: .; cdr3_aa: CASSYLNYEQYF; cdr3_nt: TGTGCCAGCAGTTACCTCAATTACGAGCAGTACTTC
clone_size: .; j_call: TRBJ2-6; v_call: TRBV28; d_call: TRBD2; cdr3_aa: CASSWGLAGTGANVLTF; cdr3_nt: TGTGCCAGCAGTTGGGGACTAGCTGGGACAGGGGCCAACGTCCTGACTTTC
clone_size: medium-sized; j_call: TRBJ2-7; v_call: TRBV2; d_call: TRBD1; cdr3_aa: CASRAGQGTERGTPKSYEQYF; cdr3_nt: TGTGCCAGCAGGGCGGGACAGGGGACCGAAAGGGGGACCCCAAAATCTTACGAGCAGTACTTC
clone_size: .; j_call: TRBJ1-1; v_call: TRBV7-8; d_call: .; cdr3_aa: CASSLRASMNTEAFF; cdr3_nt: TGTGCCAGCAGCTTACGGGCCTCGATGAACACTGAAGCTTTCTTT
clone_size: .; j_call: TRBJ2-7; v_call: TRBV19; d_call: TRBD2; cdr3_aa: CASSIGGGYYEQYF; cdr3_nt: TGTGCCAGTAGTATAGGCGGGGGTTACTACGAGCAGTACTTC
clone_size: .; j_call: TRBJ1-2; v_call: TRBV19; d_call: .; cdr3_aa: CASSPNYGYTF; cdr3_nt: TGTGCCAGTAGTCCTAACTATGGCTACACCTTC
clone_size: .; j_call: TRBJ2-7; v_call: TRBV7-9; d_call: .; cdr3_aa: CASSSSGTYYEQYF; cdr3_nt: TGTGCCAGCAGCTCTTCCGGGACTTACTACGAGCAGTACTTC
clone_size: .; j_call: TRBJ2-7; v_call: TRBV19; d_call: .; cdr3_aa: CASSIYGGPYEQYF; cdr3_nt: TGTGCCAGTAGTATTTACGGGGGGCCCTACGAGCAGTACTTC
clone_size: .; j_call: TRBJ2-5; v_call: TRBV9; d_call: TRBD2; cdr3_aa: CASSTPAGDSETQYF; cdr3_nt: TGTGCCAGCAGCACACCAGCGGGGGACTCAGAGACCCAGTACTTC
clone_size: .; j_call: TRBJ2-5; v_call: TRBV6-5; d_call: .; cdr3_aa: CATTSQVKETQYF; cdr3_nt: TGTGCCACCACAAGTCAGGTCAAAGAGACCCAGTACTTC
clone_size: few; j_call: TRBJ1-5; v_call: TRBV6-1; d_call: .; cdr3_aa: CASRESADSNQPQHF; cdr3_nt: TGTGCCAGCAGGGAGTCAGCGGATAGCAATCAGCCCCAGCATTTT
clone_size: .; j_call: TRBJ2-7; v_call: TRBV5-4; d_call: .; cdr3_aa: CASSLGQSSYEQYF; cdr3_nt: TGTGCCAGCAGCCTTGGACAGAGCTCCTACGAGCAGTACTTC
clone_size: .; j_call: TRBJ2-7; v_call: TRBV5-4; d_call: TRBD2; cdr3_aa: CASSYSGGPYEQYF; cdr3_nt: TGTGCCAGCAGCTATAGCGGGGGGCCCTACGAGCAGTACTTC
clone_size: .; j_call: TRBJ1-2; v_call: TRBV28; d_call: .; cdr3_aa: CASSWTTASSSLSNYGYTF; cdr3_nt: TGTGCCAGCAGTTGGACGACAGCCTCCTCGAGCCTCTCTAACTATGGCTACACCTTC
clone_size: .; j_call: TRBJ2-7; v_call: TRBV27; d_call: TRBD2; cdr3_aa: CASSFSGGLSSYEQYF; cdr3_nt: TGTGCCAGCAGTTTTTCGGGGGGGTTGTCCTCCTACGAGCAGTACTTC
clone_size: .; j_call: TRBJ2-2; v_call: TRBV5-1; d_call: TRBD2; cdr3_aa: CASSAQLAGRTGELFF; cdr3_nt: TGCGCCAGCAGCGCCCAACTAGCGGGGAGGACCGGGGAGCTGTTTTTT
clone_size: .; j_call: TRBJ1-5; v_call: TRBV5-1; d_call: .; cdr3_aa: CASSLGQNQPQHF; cdr3_nt: TGCGCCAGCAGCTTGGGACAGAATCAGCCCCAGCATTTT
clone_size: medium-sized; j_call: TRBJ1-3; v_call: TRBV28; d_call: .; cdr3_aa: CASSHSGFSGNTIYF; cdr3_nt: TGTGCCAGCAGCCACTCCGGGTTCTCTGGAAACACCATATATTTT
clone_size: .; j_call: TRBJ2-6; v_call: TRBV6-5; d_call: .; cdr3_aa: CASQTSSGANVLTF; cdr3_nt: TGTGCCAGTCAGACGAGCTCTGGGGCCAACGTCCTGACTTTC
clone_size: .; j_call: TRBJ1-6; v_call: TRBV7-8; d_call: TRBD1; cdr3_aa: CASSLGSGGDSPLHF; cdr3_nt: TGTGCCAGCAGCTTAGGGTCAGGGGGCGATTCACCCCTCCACTTT
clone_size: .; j_call: TRBJ1-2; v_call: TRBV11-2; d_call: TRBD1; cdr3_aa: CASSLVGTGESKNGYTF; cdr3_nt: TGTGCCAGCAGCTTAGTTGGGACAGGGGAATCGAAGAATGGCTACACCTTC
clone_size: .; j_call: TRBJ2-1; v_call: TRBV7-2; d_call: .; cdr3_aa: CASSPDFSSYNEQFF; cdr3_nt: TGTGCCAGCAGCCCGGACTTTAGCTCCTACAATGAGCAGTTCTTC
clone_size: .; j_call: TRBJ2-1; v_call: TRBV28; d_call: .; cdr3_aa: CASTIDSPSYNEQFF; cdr3_nt: TGTGCCAGCACGATAGACAGTCCCTCCTACAATGAGCAGTTCTTC
clone_size: many; j_call: TRBJ1-1; v_call: TRBV7-9; d_call: .; cdr3_aa: CASSLGSIEAFF; cdr3_nt: TGTGCCAGCAGCTTAGGTTCCATTGAAGCTTTCTTT
clone_size: .; j_call: TRBJ1-2; v_call: TRBV29-1; d_call: .; cdr3_aa: CSVRTGWGYTF; cdr3_nt: TGCAGCGTCCGGACTGGATGGGGCTACACCTTC
clone_size: .; j_call: TRBJ2-7; v_call: TRBV4-1; d_call: .; cdr3_aa: CASSQEGVQTGHEQYF; cdr3_nt: TGCGCCAGCAGCCAGGAGGGGGTTCAGACAGGGCACGAGCAGTACTTC
clone_size: .; j_call: TRBJ2-7; v_call: TRBV6-6; d_call: .; cdr3_aa: CASSYSVGQSYEQYF; cdr3_nt: TGTGCCAGCAGTTATTCGGTCGGGCAGTCCTACGAGCAGTACTTC
clone_size: .; j_call: TRBJ1-1; v_call: TRBV4-1; d_call: .; cdr3_aa: CASSQDAGAVGIAFF; cdr3_nt: TGCGCCAGCAGCCAAGATGCGGGGGCTGTGGGAATAGCTTTCTTT
clone_size: once; j_call: TRBJ1-1; v_call: TRBV30; d_call: .; cdr3_aa: CAWSAGRSGLNTEAFF; cdr3_nt: TGTGCCTGGAGTGCTGGGAGGAGCGGATTGAACACTGAAGCTTTCTTT
clone_size: .; j_call: TRBJ1-2; v_call: TRBV29-1; d_call: .; cdr3_aa: CSVGGAAVGYGYTF; cdr3_nt: TGCAGCGTCGGGGGGGCAGCCGTAGGATATGGCTACACCTTC
clone_size: large; j_call: TRBJ1-1; v_call: TRBV12-2; d_call: .; cdr3_aa: CASPYSGENTEAFF; cdr3_nt: TGTGCAAGTCCCTACTCCGGGGAGAACACTGAAGCTTTCTTT
clone_size: .; j_call: TRBJ2-7; v_call: TRBV7-2; d_call: TRBD1; cdr3_aa: CASSWDSAYEQYF; cdr3_nt: TGTGCCAGCAGCTGGGACAGCGCATACGAGCAGTACTTC
clone_size: .; j_call: TRBJ2-7; v_call: TRBV11-2; d_call: TRBD2; cdr3_aa: CASSGLAGGNEQYF; cdr3_nt: TGTGCCAGCAGCGGTCTAGCGGGGGGTAACGAGCAGTACTTC
clone_size: .; j_call: TRBJ2-7; v_call: TRBV7-3; d_call: TRBD2; cdr3_aa: CASSLNVGSGGEQYF; cdr3_nt: TGTGCCAGCAGCCTTAACGTCGGTAGCGGGGGCGAGCAGTACTTC
clone_size: .; j_call: TRBJ2-1; v_call: TRBV6-5; d_call: .; cdr3_aa: CASSYQERGFNEQFF; cdr3_nt: TGTGCCAGCAGTTACCAGGAACGGGGGTTCAATGAGCAGTTCTTC
clone_size: .; j_call: TRBJ2-3; v_call: TRBV9; d_call: .; cdr3_aa: CASSEGGRTDTQYF; cdr3_nt: TGTGCCAGCAGCGAGGGGGGCCGCACAGATACGCAGTATTTT
clone_size: .; j_call: TRBJ1-5; v_call: TRBV28; d_call: .; cdr3_aa: CASSLGQPQHF; cdr3_nt: TGTGCCAGCAGTTTAGGTCAGCCCCAGCATTTT
clone_size: once; j_call: TRBJ2-7; v_call: TRBV5-6; d_call: TRBD1; cdr3_aa: CASSFGFGTGVSYEQYF; cdr3_nt: TGTGCCAGCAGCTTTGGATTCGGGACAGGGGTTTCCTACGAGCAGTACTTC
clone_size: .; j_call: TRBJ2-1; v_call: TRBV15; d_call: .; cdr3_aa: CATSIGAGYYNEQFF; cdr3_nt: TGTGCCACCAGCATTGGGGCGGGGTACTACAATGAGCAGTTCTTC